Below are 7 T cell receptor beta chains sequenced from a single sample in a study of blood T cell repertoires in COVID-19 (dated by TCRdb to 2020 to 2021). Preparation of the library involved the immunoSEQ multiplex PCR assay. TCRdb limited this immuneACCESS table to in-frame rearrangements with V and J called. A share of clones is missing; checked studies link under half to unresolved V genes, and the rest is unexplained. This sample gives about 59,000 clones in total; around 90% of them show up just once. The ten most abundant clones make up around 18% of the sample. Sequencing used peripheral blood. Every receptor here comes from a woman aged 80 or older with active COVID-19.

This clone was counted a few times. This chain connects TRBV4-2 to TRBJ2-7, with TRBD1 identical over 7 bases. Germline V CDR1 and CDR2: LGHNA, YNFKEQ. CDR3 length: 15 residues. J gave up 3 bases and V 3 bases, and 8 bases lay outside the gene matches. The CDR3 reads CASSQRRQGIYEQYF. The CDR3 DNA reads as TGTGCCAGCAGCCAGAGGAGACAGGGCATCTACGAGCAGTACTTC.

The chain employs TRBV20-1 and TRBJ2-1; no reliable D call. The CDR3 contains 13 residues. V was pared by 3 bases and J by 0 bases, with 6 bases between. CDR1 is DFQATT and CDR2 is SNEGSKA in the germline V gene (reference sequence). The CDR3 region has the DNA TGCAGTGCTAGTTTGAGCTCCTACAATGAGCAGTTCTTC. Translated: CSASLSSYNEQFF.

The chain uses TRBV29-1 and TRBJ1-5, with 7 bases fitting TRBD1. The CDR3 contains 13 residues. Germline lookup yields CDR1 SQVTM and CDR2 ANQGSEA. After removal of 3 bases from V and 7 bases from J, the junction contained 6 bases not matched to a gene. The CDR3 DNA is TGCAGCGTTGAGGAGGGGGCCGGACAGCCCCAGCATTTT. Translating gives CSVEEGAGQPQHF. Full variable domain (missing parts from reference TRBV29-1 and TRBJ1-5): SAVISQKPSRDICQRGTSLTIQCQVDSQVTMMFWYRQQPGQSLTLIATANQGSEATYESGFVIDKFPISRPNLTFSTLTVSNMSPEDSSIYLCSVEEGAGQPQHFGDGTRLSIL.

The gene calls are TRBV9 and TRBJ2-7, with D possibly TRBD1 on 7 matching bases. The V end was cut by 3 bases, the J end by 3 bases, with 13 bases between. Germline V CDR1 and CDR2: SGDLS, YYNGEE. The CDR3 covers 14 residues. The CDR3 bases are TGTGCCAGCAGCGGAGGACAGGAGGGCTACGAGCAGTACTTC. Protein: CASSGGQEGYEQYF.

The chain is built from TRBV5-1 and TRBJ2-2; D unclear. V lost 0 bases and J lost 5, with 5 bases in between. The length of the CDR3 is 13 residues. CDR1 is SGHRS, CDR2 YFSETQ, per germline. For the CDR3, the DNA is TGCGCCAGCAGCTTGGTTCGGACCGGGGAGCTGTTTTTT. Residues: CASSLVRTGELFF.

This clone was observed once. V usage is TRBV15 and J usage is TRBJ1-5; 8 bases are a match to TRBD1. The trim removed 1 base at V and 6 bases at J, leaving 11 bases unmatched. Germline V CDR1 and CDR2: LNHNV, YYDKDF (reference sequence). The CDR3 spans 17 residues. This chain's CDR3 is CATSRASGRGLVQPQHF. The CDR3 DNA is TGTGCCACCAGCAGAGCGTCCGGCAGGGGGCTTGTTCAGCCCCAGCATTTT. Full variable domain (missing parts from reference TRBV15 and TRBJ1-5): DAMVIQNPRYQVTQFGKPVTLSCSQTLNHNVMYWYQQKSSQAPKLLFHYYDKDFNNEADTPDNFQSRRPNTSFCFLDIRSPGLGDTAMYLCATSRASGRGLVQPQHFGDGTRLSIL.

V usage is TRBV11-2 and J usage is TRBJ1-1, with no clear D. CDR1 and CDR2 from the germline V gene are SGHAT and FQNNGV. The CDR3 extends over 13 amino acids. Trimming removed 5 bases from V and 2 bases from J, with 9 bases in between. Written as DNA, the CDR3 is TGTGCCAGCAGCCAAGACATTAACACTGAAGCTTTCTTT. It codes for CASSQDINTEAFF. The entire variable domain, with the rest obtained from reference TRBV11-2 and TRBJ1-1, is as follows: EAGVAQSPRYKIIEKRQSVAFWCNPISGHATLYWYQQILGQGPKLLIQFQNNGVVDDSQLPKDRFSAERLKGVDSTLKIQPAKLEDSAVYLCASSQDINTEAFFGQGTRLTVV.